This passage covers 27 T cell receptor beta chains from one sample sequenced in a study of blood T cell repertoires in COVID-19. Here immunoSEQ multiplex PCR was the method, and the copy in TCRdb shows in-frame clones only, minus some. The sample has 120,000 or so clones, roughly 88% seen once; the top ten hold approximately 1.2%. The sequencing input was peripheral blood. The receptors come from a woman of 80 years or more with acute or convalescent COVID-19.

The chain combines TRBV3-1 (or the pseudogene TRBV3-2) with TRBJ2-3; D possibly corresponds to TRBD1 (6 bases). The CDR3 is made up of 15 amino acids. Germline V lookup: CDR1 LGHDT, CDR2 YNNKEL (reference sequence). Trimming took 3 bases from V and 3 from J, leaving 13 bases between them. This chain's CDR3 is CASSHQGPRTDTQYF. In DNA form, the CDR3 reads TGTGCCAGCAGCCACCAGGGGCCGAGGACAGATACGCAGTATTTT.

The V call is TRBV2, the J call TRBJ1-5; 9 bases agree with TRBD1. Per germline, CDR1 SNHLY and CDR2 FYNNEI. There are 16 residues in the CDR3. The V gene end was trimmed by 2 bases and the J gene end by 5 bases; junction bases not matched to a gene: 7. The CDR3 DNA reads as TGTGCCAGCAGTGAAACCACCGGGACAGGGTATCAGCCCCAGCATTTT. Its translation: CASSETTGTGYQPQHF.

The chain couples TRBV10-1 to TRBJ2-2; 10 bases align to TRBD2. This CDR3 has 18 amino acids. Germline V lookup: CDR1 WNHNN, CDR2 SYGVQD (reference sequence). V lost 1 base, J lost 3 bases, and 8 bases stayed unmatched. Here the CDR3 reads CASSEYPPSGSYTGELFF. CDR3 nucleotide sequence: TGCGCCAGCAGTGAGTACCCTCCTAGCGGGAGTTACACCGGGGAGCTGTTTTTT.

The V gene is TRBV19, the J gene TRBJ1-1; 8 positions match TRBD1. The V segment lost 6 bases and the J segment 0 bases; nucleotides outside the gene matches: 6. The CDR3 sequence is 15 residues long. CDR1 and CDR2 (germline): LNHDA, SQIVND (reference sequence). The CDR3 bases are TGTGCCAGTAGAGCTTGGGACAGGTTGAACACTGAAGCTTTCTTT. This encodes CASRAWDRLNTEAFF.

The chain couples TRBV28 to TRBJ1-5, with D hard to call. V was clipped by 5 bases and J by 2 bases, with 7 bases between them. Germline V gene data show CDR1 as MDHEN and CDR2 as SYDVKM. The CDR3 is 13 amino acids. The CDR3 loop is CASSPLGNQPQHF. CDR3 DNA sequence: TGTGCCAGCAGTCCTCTCGGCAATCAGCCCCAGCATTTT.

This clone was counted a single time. V usage is TRBV4-3 and J usage is TRBJ1-4; TRBD1 matches 8 bases. The CDR3 spans 16 residues. J was trimmed by 7 bases and V by 1 base; bases with no gene match: 8. Germline V lookup: CDR1 LGHNA, CDR2 YSLEER. CDR3 amino acids: CASSQAPGGSGEKLFF. The CDR3 DNA follows: TGCGCCAGCAGCCAAGCTCCAGGGGGCTCGGGTGAAAAACTGTTTTTT.

The genes are TRBV7-6 and TRBJ1-1; no firm D call. The CDR3 has 14 residues. Germline CDR1 reads SGHVS; CDR2 reads FNYEAQ. Trimming shortened V by 5 bases and J by 5 bases, and 15 bases separated the two germline ends. The CDR3 sequence: CASSPDQVITEAFF. The CDR3 nucleotides are TGTGCCAGCAGCCCAGACCAGGTAATAACTGAAGCTTTCTTT.

The V call is TRBV3-1 (or the pseudogene TRBV3-2), the J call TRBJ1-4, with a possible D match to TRBD1 (5 bases). Per the germline V gene, CDR1 is LGHDT and CDR2 is YNNKEL (reference sequence). CDR3 size: 15 residues. The V gene lost 7 bases and the J gene lost 6 bases, with 18 bases spanning the gap. CDR3 coding DNA: TGTGCCAGCAATAACGGGGGGATTCGGCATGAAAAACTGTTTTTT. Residues: CASNNGGIRHEKLFF.

The CDR3 DNA follows: TGCGCCAGCTGGACAGGGGGAAACACCATATATTTT. Encoded protein: CASWTGGNTIYF. The J gene is TRBJ1-3, the V gene TRBV10-1; 8 bases are a match to TRBD1. Trimming took 8 bases from V and 4 from J; bases not matched to a gene: 1. The CDR3 extends over 12 amino acids. The germline V gene encodes CDR1 WNHNN and CDR2 SYGVQD (reference sequence).

This clone showed up just once. The chain is built from TRBV29-1 and TRBJ2-3, with 9 bases lining up with TRBD2. The V and J ends lost 5 bases and 6 bases, in that order; junction bases with no gene match: 12. The CDR3 has 15 residues. Germline V lookup: CDR1 SQVTM, CDR2 ANQGSEA. CDR3 sequence (DNA): TGCAGCGTTAAAGTCCTAGCGGGATTGGGGGATACGCAGTATTTT. Its translation: CSVKVLAGLGDTQYF.

V gene TRBV7-2 combines with J gene TRBJ2-6; D ambiguous. The CDR3 length is 14 residues. The V gene lost 5 bases and the J gene lost 0 bases, with 5 bases spanning the gap. Germline CDR1 SGHTA, CDR2 FQGNSA. CDR3 region: CASSHNSGANVLTF. The DNA for the CDR3 is TGTGCCAGCAGCCACAACTCTGGGGCCAACGTCCTGACTTTC.

The chain uses TRBV11-2 and TRBJ2-2, with D maybe TRBD2 (5 bases). Germline V CDR1 and CDR2: SGHAT, FQNNGV. Trimming pared 5 bases from V and 7 bases from J, leaving 11 bases between. The CDR3 runs to 13 residues. CDR3 DNA sequence: TGTGCCAGCAGCGCGCGGGCCAGCGGGGAGCTGTTTTTT. Translating it yields CASSARASGELFF.

This rearrangement joins TRBV15 to TRBJ1-2, with D tentatively TRBD1 (6 bases). The CDR3 has 13 residues. V was trimmed by 7 bases and J by 1 base, leaving 10 bases between them. Germline CDR1 LNHNV, CDR2 YYDKDF (reference sequence). This CDR3 is CATTTGNNYGYTF. DNA of the CDR3: TGTGCCACCACTACAGGGAATAACTATGGCTACACCTTC.

The chain recombines TRBV28 with TRBJ2-3; the D is unclear. Trimming cost V 9 bases and J 0 bases, with 4 bases left between them. CDR1 and CDR2 (germline): MDHEN, SYDVKM. This CDR3 has 11 residues. CDR3 in amino acids: CASYSTDTQYF. The CDR3 DNA reads TGTGCCAGTTATAGCACAGATACGCAGTATTTT.

This clone is a singleton in its sample. The chain couples TRBV4-3 to TRBJ2-3, with 8 nucleotides matching TRBD2. Trimming cost V 1 base and J 4 bases; bases outside gene matches: 7. This CDR3 region has 16 residues. The germline gives CDR1 LGHNA, CDR2 YSLEER. CDR3 amino acids: CASSQVSGGASDTQYF. Written as DNA, the CDR3 is TGCGCCAGCAGCCAAGTTTCCGGGGGGGCATCAGATACGCAGTATTTT.

The CDR3 spells CASRARAGHNQPQHF. The DNA for the CDR3 is TGTGCCAGTAGGGCCCGGGCAGGGCACAATCAGCCCCAGCATTTT. This chain uses TRBV19 with TRBJ1-5; a weak D match, TRBD1 (5 bases). CDR1 is LNHDA, CDR2 SQIVND, per germline (reference sequence). Trimming left V 6 bases short and J 3 bases short, with 15 bases between. The CDR3 totals 15 residues. Complete variable domain (other parts from reference TRBV19 and TRBJ1-5): DGGITQSPKYLFRKEGQNVTLSCEQNLNHDAMYWYRQDPGQGLRLIYYSQIVNDFQKGDIAEGYSVSREKKESFPLTVTSAQKNPTAFYLCASRARAGHNQPQHFGDGTRLSIL.

The V and J genes are TRBV7-9 and TRBJ1-6, with 7 bases matching TRBD1. CDR1 is SEHNR, CDR2 FQNEAQ, per germline (reference sequence). Trimming removed 5 bases from V and 10 bases from J; junction bases left unmatched: 14. The CDR3 is made up of 16 amino acids. The CDR3 DNA follows: TGTGCCAGCAGCCCCTCCACAGGGGCCAGAGGGTCACCCCTCCACTTT. It yields the protein CASSPSTGARGSPLHF.

V is TRBV5-1 and J is TRBJ2-2; 8 bases line up with TRBD1. CDR1 and CDR2 from the germline V gene are SGHRS and YFSETQ. The V gene end was trimmed by 4 bases and the J gene end by 5 bases; junction bases not matched to a gene: 7. The CDR3 sequence is 15 residues long. CDR3 DNA: TGCGCCAGCAGCCCAGGGACAGGTCGAACCGGGGAGCTGTTTTTT. This sequence encodes CASSPGTGRTGELFF.

The CDR3 coding sequence is TGCGCCAGCAGCTTGGTCCAGGGATATAATTCACCCCTCCACTTT. It encodes CASSLVQGYNSPLHF. J is TRBJ1-6 and V is TRBV5-1, with D possibly matching TRBD1 (5 bases). In germline, CDR1 is SGHRS, CDR2 YFSETQ. V dropped 0 bases and J dropped 4 bases, with 8 bases sitting between them. The CDR3 is 15 residues long.

The chain couples TRBV19 to TRBJ2-7, with D perhaps TRBD1 (6 bases). The CDR3 loop spans 13 amino acids. Looked up from germline, CDR1 is LNHDA and CDR2 is SQIVND (reference sequence). The V gene lost 5 bases and the J gene lost 1 base, with 9 bases spanning the gap. In nucleotides, the CDR3 is TGTGCCAGTAGTGGGGGCCATTCCTACGAGCAGTACTTC. This gives the protein CASSGGHSYEQYF.

V usage is TRBV4-2 and J usage is TRBJ2-6; possible D gene TRBD2, 5 bases. Trimming cost V 3 bases and J 0 bases, with 12 bases left between them. Looked up from germline, CDR1 is LGHNA and CDR2 is YNFKEQ. CDR3 length: 17 amino acids. The CDR3 nucleotides are TGTGCCAGCAGCCAGACGGACTGGAGCTCTGGGGCCAACGTCCTGACTTTC. As protein: CASSQTDWSSGANVLTF.

The V and J genes are TRBV10-3 and TRBJ1-1; 10 positions match TRBD1. The CDR3 is 15 residues long. V lost 4 bases and J lost 4; bases outside the gene matches: 6. The V gene's germline CDR1 is ENHRY and CDR2 SYGVKD. CDR3: CAISVRQGATTEAFF. The CDR3, as DNA: TGTGCCATCAGTGTTAGACAGGGGGCCACCACTGAAGCTTTCTTT.

The chain uses TRBV18 and TRBJ1-6; D is unclear. CDR3 length: 14 amino acids. V was trimmed by 2 bases and J by 10 bases, leaving 12 bases between them. Germline CDR1 KGHSH, CDR2 LQKENI. CDR3 sequence (DNA): TGTGCCAGCTCACCAGAAATCGAGGGATCACCCCTCCACTTT. This sequence encodes CASSPEIEGSPLHF.

This clone has only a few counts. The chain has TRBV7-3 and TRBJ1-3, with no clear D. This CDR3 is 15 amino acids long. Between the trimmed V and J ends, which lost 5 bases and 2 bases, there was a span of 13 bases. The germline CDR1 and CDR2 sequences are SGHTA and FQGTGA. Written as DNA, the CDR3 is TGTGCCAGCAGCCCGGGAGGCTTAGCTGGAAACACCATATATTTT. Protein product: CASSPGGLAGNTIYF.

The chain combines TRBV5-1 with TRBJ2-7; 9 bases map to TRBD1. CDR3 length: 15 amino acids. In germline, CDR1 is SGHRS, CDR2 YFSETQ. Trimming at V came to 0 bases and at J to 3 bases, leaving 4 bases not matched to a gene. The CDR3 spells CASSLGDREVYEQYF. The CDR3 DNA follows: TGCGCCAGCAGCTTGGGGGACAGGGAGGTCTACGAGCAGTACTTC.

J is TRBJ1-2 and V is TRBV3-1 (or the pseudogene TRBV3-2); 12 bases are a match to TRBD1. The germline V gene encodes CDR1 LGHDT and CDR2 YNNKEL (reference sequence). CDR3 length: 17 residues. J lost 5 bases, V lost 1 base, and 8 bases had no gene match. The CDR3 sequence is CASSQVPGQGARYGYTF. DNA of the CDR3: TGTGCCAGCAGCCAAGTCCCGGGACAGGGGGCAAGGTATGGCTACACCTTC.

This chain uses TRBV9 with TRBJ1-2; D might be TRBD1 (5 bases). Germline lookup yields CDR1 SGDLS and CDR2 YYNGEE. The CDR3 contains 14 residues. With 0 bases removed from V and 8 bases from J, the gap between germline ends came to 14 bases. The CDR3 region has the DNA TGTGCCAGCAGCGTAGGGGGCGACCCATTCGGCTACACCTTC. Amino acid sequence: CASSVGGDPFGYTF.